A single sample is the source of the 21 T cell receptor beta chains below, sequenced in a study of radiotherapy plus CTLA-4 blockade in lung cancer. TCRdb keeps only in-frame clones here, not all; method: immunoSEQ multiplex PCR. There are 90,000 to 100,000 clones in the sample; about four fifths occur only once, and approximately 3% lies in the top ten. This specimen was peripheral blood, taken from a patient treated with radiotherapy plus ipilimumab. Receptors were obtained from a human donor with non-small cell lung cancer who had a partial response to radiotherapy plus ipilimumab. Some clones in this sample may be carry-over from other donors' samples.

This chain links TRBV5-1 with TRBJ2-3; no definite D call. Per the germline V gene, CDR1 is SGHRS and CDR2 is YFSETQ. The V end lost 3 bases, the J end lost 6 bases, and 26 bases lay between the germline ends. The CDR3 contains 18 residues. As DNA, the CDR3 is TGCGCCAGCAGCTCACGCCAGGAAGCCCTACCCGCTACGGATACGCAGTATTTT. It translates to CASSSRQEALPATDTQYF.

J is TRBJ2-7 and V is TRBV28; D is perhaps TRBD1 (6 bases). Germline-derived CDR1 and CDR2 are MDHEN and SYDVKM. This CDR3 spans 14 amino acids. V was clipped by 7 bases and J by 0 bases, with 13 bases between them. The DNA for the CDR3 is TGTGCCAGCATCGAAGGGGGAAGCTCCTACGAGCAGTACTTC. Its protein is CASIEGGSSYEQYF.

The chain couples TRBV6-6 to TRBJ2-7, with D perhaps matching TRBD1 (6 bases). Trimming pared 0 bases from V and 5 bases from J, leaving 17 bases between. CDR3 length equals 16 residues. Germline V gene sequence: CDR1 MNHNY, CDR2 SVGAGI (reference sequence). The CDR3 bases are TGTGCCAGCAGTTACTCTAGATTGAGGGGGTTCGACGAGCAGTACTTC. It encodes CASSYSRLRGFDEQYF.

This clone has just one count. This chain joins TRBV5-5 and TRBJ2-2, with 9 bases that match TRBD2. J gave up 4 bases and V 0 bases, and 4 bases lay outside the gene matches. This CDR3 is 16 amino acids long. Germline V gene lookup returns CDR1 SGHKS and CDR2 YYEKEE (reference sequence). The CDR3 is CASSLVAGGFTGELFF. CDR3 DNA: TGTGCCAGCAGCTTGGTTGCGGGGGGGTTCACCGGGGAGCTGTTTTTT. Full variable domain (remainder filled in from reference TRBV5-5 and TRBJ2-2): DAGVTQSPTHLIKTRGQQVTLRCSPISGHKSVSWYQQVLGQGPQFIFQYYEKEERGRGNFPDRFSARQFPNYSSELNVNALLLGDSALYLCASSLVAGGFTGELFFGEGSRLTVL.

This chain links TRBV7-2 with TRBJ2-7, with D unclear. Germline assignment: CDR1 SGHTA and CDR2 FQGNSA. The CDR3 sequence is 14 residues long. V lost 5 bases and J lost 3, with 14 bases in between. The CDR3 DNA sequence: TGTGCCAGCAGCCCAACTAATCGAGGCTACGAGCAGTACTTC. Encoded protein: CASSPTNRGYEQYF.

The rearrangement links TRBV28 to TRBJ2-7; 9 bases are a match to TRBD2. Germline V CDR1 and CDR2: MDHEN, SYDVKM. With V trimmed by 2 bases and J by 4 bases, 3 bases remained unmatched. The CDR3 has 14 residues. Here the CDR3 DNA reads TGTGCCAGCAGTTTAAGACTAGCGGTTTACGAGCAGTACTTC. It encodes CASSLRLAVYEQYF. The whole variable domain, filled in from reference TRBV28 and TRBJ2-7, reads DVKVTQSSRYLVKRTGEKVFLECVQDMDHENMFWYRQDPGLGLRLIYFSYDVKMKEKGDIPEGYSVSREKKERFSLILESASTNQTSMYLCASSLRLAVYEQYFGPGTRLTVT.

The chain couples TRBV19 to TRBJ2-1, with TRBD2 matching over 10 bases. This CDR3 is built from 15 residues. Trimming at V came to 5 bases and at J to 13 bases, leaving 14 bases not matched to a gene. Germline CDR1 reads LNHDA; CDR2 reads SQIVND (reference sequence). CDR3: CASSSGTSDSQPQFF. The CDR3 DNA reads TGTGCCAGTAGTTCCGGGACTAGCGACTCCCAACCACAGTTCTTC. Supplemented by reference TRBV19 and TRBJ2-1, the full variable domain reads DGGITQSPKYLFRKEGQNVTLSCEQNLNHDAMYWYRQDPGQGLRLIYYSQIVNDFQKGDIAEGYSVSREKKESFPLTVTSAQKNPTAFYLCASSSGTSDSQPQFFGPGTRLTVL.

V usage is TRBV7-2 and J usage is TRBJ1-6; D is possibly TRBD1 (5 bases). CDR3 size: 15 residues. Germline lookup yields CDR1 SGHTA and CDR2 FQGNSA. Trimming cost V 2 bases and J 6 bases, with 11 bases left between them. This chain's CDR3 is CASSLHRQGNSPLHF. DNA of the CDR3: TGTGCCAGCAGCTTACATAGGCAGGGTAATTCACCCCTCCACTTT.

The rearrangement links TRBV11-2 to TRBJ1-3; the D is unclear. Germline V gives CDR1 SGHAT, CDR2 FQNNGV. The CDR3 length is 15 residues. V was cut by 3 bases and J by 0 bases, with 9 bases left in between. The CDR3 is CASSFYLSSGNTIYF. The CDR3 nucleotides are TGTGCCAGCAGCTTTTATCTTAGCTCTGGAAACACCATATATTTT. The variable domain in full, completed from reference TRBV11-2 and TRBJ1-3, reads EAGVAQSPRYKIIEKRQSVAFWCNPISGHATLYWYQQILGQGPKLLIQFQNNGVVDDSQLPKDRFSAERLKGVDSTLKIQPAKLEDSAVYLCASSFYLSSGNTIYFGEGSWLTVV.

This clone was observed a few times. This rearrangement joins TRBV5-1 to TRBJ2-7; 10 positions match TRBD2. The length of the CDR3 is 14 residues. The germline CDR1 and CDR2 sequences are SGHRS and YFSETQ. V dropped 1 base and J dropped 3; count of bases not matched to a gene: 1. This CDR3 reads CASSLSSGGYEQYF. CDR3 nucleotides: TGCGCCAGCAGCTTGTCTAGCGGGGGCTACGAGCAGTACTTC.

The J gene is TRBJ1-5, the V gene TRBV18; 9 bases are shared with TRBD1. J gave up 0 bases and V 3 bases, and 3 bases lay outside the gene matches. The germline CDR1 and CDR2 sequences are KGHSH and LQKENI. This CDR3 has 16 amino acids. CDR3 in amino acids: CASSPGQGYSNQPQHF. The CDR3 coding sequence is TGTGCCAGCTCACCGGGACAGGGATATAGCAATCAGCCCCAGCATTTT.

The chain is built from TRBV5-1 and TRBJ2-3, with 10 bases that match TRBD2. V trimming: 0 bases; J trimming: 7 bases; junction bases outside the gene matches: 5. CDR3 length: 15 amino acids. In germline, CDR1 is SGHRS, CDR2 YFSETQ. In DNA form, the CDR3 reads TGCGCCAGCAGCTTGGATAGCGGGGGGACGTATACGCAGTATTTT. This gives the protein CASSLDSGGTYTQYF.

This clone occurred once. This chain uses TRBV5-1 with TRBJ2-5, with 10 bases that match TRBD1. The CDR3 consists of 14 residues. Germline V gene sequence: CDR1 SGHRS, CDR2 YFSETQ. J was trimmed by 5 bases and V by 3 bases; bases with no gene match: 4. The CDR3 loop is CASSSKGQGETQYF. In nucleotides, the CDR3 is TGCGCCAGCAGCTCTAAGGGACAGGGGGAGACCCAGTACTTC.

The rearrangement joins TRBV5-6 to TRBJ2-7, with 7 nucleotides matching TRBD1. The CDR3 totals 14 residues. V was clipped by 1 base and J by 5 bases; unmatched bases: 6. Looked up from germline, CDR1 is SGHDT and CDR2 is YYEEEE. The CDR3 DNA follows: TGTGCCAGCAGCTTGCGAGGGGGCAAGAACGAGCAGTACTTC. This gives the protein CASSLRGGKNEQYF.

The chain uses TRBV6-1 and TRBJ2-7; 7 nucleotides agree with TRBD1. From germline, CDR1 is MNHNS and CDR2 SASEGT. The CDR3 is 14 residues long. V dropped 6 bases and J dropped 2; count of bases not matched to a gene: 7. CDR3 protein: CASSLGQTTYEQYF. The DNA of the CDR3 is TGTGCCAGCAGCCTGGGACAGACTACCTACGAGCAGTACTTC.

The rearrangement joins TRBV6-1 to TRBJ2-5; no reliable D call. V was cut by 6 bases and J by 2 bases, with 13 bases left in between. Germline V gene sequence: CDR1 MNHNS, CDR2 SASEGT. CDR3 length: 14 residues. The CDR3 region is CASSPTRVQETQYF. The CDR3 DNA follows: TGTGCCAGCAGCCCGACCCGGGTGCAAGAGACCCAGTACTTC.

As concerns this clone: Other DNA sequences in the same sample also yield this CDR3. The chain combines TRBV7-2 with TRBJ1-5; D is ambiguous. Germline loops: CDR1 SGHTA, CDR2 FQGNSA. The length of the CDR3 is 14 residues. The germline V and J ends were trimmed by 5 bases and 1 base, with 9 bases remaining between them. CDR3 sequence reads: CASSLTGSNQPQHF. In nucleotides, the CDR3 is TGTGCCAGCAGCCTGACCGGGAGCAATCAGCCCCAGCATTTT.

The J gene is TRBJ2-5, the V gene TRBV7-2; tentatively, D is TRBD2 (5 bases). Germline V gives CDR1 SGHTA, CDR2 FQGNSA. The CDR3 has 11 amino acids. V lost 5 bases to trimming and J lost 10 bases, with 11 bases between them. CDR3 region: CASSRERDQYF. CDR3 coding DNA: TGTGCCAGCAGCCGTGAACGGGACCAGTACTTC.

The genes are TRBV27 and TRBJ2-2, with 9 bases aligning to TRBD1. The CDR3 has 16 residues. With V trimmed by 3 bases and J by 1 base, 3 bases remained unmatched. Per the germline V gene, CDR1 is MNHEY and CDR2 is SMNVEV (reference sequence). The CDR3 protein is CASSLGTGLNTGELFF. The CDR3 nucleotides read TGTGCCAGCAGTTTGGGGACAGGGCTGAACACCGGGGAGCTGTTTTTT.

The genes are TRBV11-2 and TRBJ2-1, with TRBD1 matching 7 bases. CDR1 is SGHAT and CDR2 is FQNNGV in the germline V gene. The CDR3 is made up of 14 amino acids. V was pared by 3 bases and J by 9 bases, with 8 bases of the junction left unmatched. The CDR3 region is CASSFRPGGAEQFF. The CDR3 bases are TGTGCCAGCAGCTTCCGACCAGGGGGTGCTGAGCAGTTCTTC.

This clone is judged medium-sized (0.01 to 0.1%). The rearrangement uses TRBV6-6 and TRBJ1-4; 7 positions match TRBD1. This CDR3 spans 16 amino acids. Germline CDR1 reads MNHNY; CDR2 reads SVGAGI (reference sequence). V lost 5 bases and J lost 2; bases outside the gene matches: 8. CDR3 DNA: TGTGCCAGCAGTCACACCCCGGGACAGACTAATGAAAAACTGTTTTTT. Its translation: CASSHTPGQTNEKLFF.